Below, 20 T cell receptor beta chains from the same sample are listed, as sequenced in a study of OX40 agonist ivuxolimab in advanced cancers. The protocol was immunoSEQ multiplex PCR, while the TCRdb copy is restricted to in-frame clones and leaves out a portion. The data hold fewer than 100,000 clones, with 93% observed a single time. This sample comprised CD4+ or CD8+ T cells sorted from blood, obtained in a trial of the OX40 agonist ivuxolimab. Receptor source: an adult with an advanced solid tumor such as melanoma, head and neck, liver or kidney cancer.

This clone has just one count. The CDR3: CASSEALRGSGVLYEQYF. The DNA of the CDR3 is TGTGCCAGCAGTGAAGCGCTTCGGGGGAGCGGGGTTCTCTACGAGCAGTACTTC. The gene calls are TRBV2 and TRBJ2-7; 7 bases are a match to TRBD2. The germline CDR1 and CDR2 sequences are SNHLY and FYNNEI. This CDR3 has 18 amino acids. V was pared by 0 bases and J by 3 bases, with 14 bases of the junction left unmatched.

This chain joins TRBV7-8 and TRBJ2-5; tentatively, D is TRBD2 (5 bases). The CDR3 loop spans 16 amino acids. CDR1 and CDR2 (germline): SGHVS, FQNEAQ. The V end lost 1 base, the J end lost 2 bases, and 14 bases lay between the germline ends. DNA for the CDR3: TGTGCCAGCAGCTTAGATCCGGGGTTGGGGCAAGAGACCCAGTACTTC. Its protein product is CASSLDPGLGQETQYF.

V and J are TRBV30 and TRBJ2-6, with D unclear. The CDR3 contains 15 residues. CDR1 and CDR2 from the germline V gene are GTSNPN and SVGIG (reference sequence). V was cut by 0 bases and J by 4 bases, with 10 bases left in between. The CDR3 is CAWSVNSPGANVLTF. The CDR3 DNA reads TGTGCCTGGAGTGTTAACAGCCCCGGGGCCAACGTCCTGACTTTC.

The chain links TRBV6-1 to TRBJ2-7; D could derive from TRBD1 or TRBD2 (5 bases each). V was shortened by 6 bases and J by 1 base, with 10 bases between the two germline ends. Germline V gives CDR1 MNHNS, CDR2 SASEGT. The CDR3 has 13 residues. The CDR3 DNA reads TGTGCCAGCAGGGGGACGGTGTCCTACGAGCAGTACTTC. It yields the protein CASRGTVSYEQYF.

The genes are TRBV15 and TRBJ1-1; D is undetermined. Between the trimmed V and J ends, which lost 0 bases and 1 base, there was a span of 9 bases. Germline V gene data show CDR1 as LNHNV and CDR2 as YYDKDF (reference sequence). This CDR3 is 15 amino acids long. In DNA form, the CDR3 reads TGTGCCACCAGCAGAGAAGGAACGTCGAACACTGAAGCTTTCTTT. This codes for CATSREGTSNTEAFF.

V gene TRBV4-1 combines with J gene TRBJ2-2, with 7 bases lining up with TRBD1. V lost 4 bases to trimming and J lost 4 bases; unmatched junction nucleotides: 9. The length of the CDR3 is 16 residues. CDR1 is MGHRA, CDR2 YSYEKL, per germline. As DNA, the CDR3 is TGCGCCAGCAGCCCACGGGACAGTGGTGGCACCGGGGAGCTGTTTTTT. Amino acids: CASSPRDSGGTGELFF.

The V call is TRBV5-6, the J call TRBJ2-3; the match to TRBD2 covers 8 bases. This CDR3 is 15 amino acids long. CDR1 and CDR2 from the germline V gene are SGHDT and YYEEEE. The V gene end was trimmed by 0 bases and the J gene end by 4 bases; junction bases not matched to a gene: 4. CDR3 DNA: TGTGCCAGCAGCTTGGGACTAGCGCTATCAGATACGCAGTATTTT. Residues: CASSLGLALSDTQYF. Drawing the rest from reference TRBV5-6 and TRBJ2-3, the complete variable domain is DAGVTQSPTHLIKTRGQQVTLRCSPKSGHDTVSWYQQALGQGPQFIFQYYEEEERQRGNFPDRFSGHQFPNYSSELNVNALLLGDSALYLCASSLGLALSDTQYFGPGTRLTVL.

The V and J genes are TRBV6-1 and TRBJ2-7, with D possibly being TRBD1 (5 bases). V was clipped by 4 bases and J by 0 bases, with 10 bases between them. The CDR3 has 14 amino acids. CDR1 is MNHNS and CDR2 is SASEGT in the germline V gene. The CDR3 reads CASSASGFSYEQYF. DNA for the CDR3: TGTGCCAGCAGTGCGTCAGGGTTCTCCTACGAGCAGTACTTC.

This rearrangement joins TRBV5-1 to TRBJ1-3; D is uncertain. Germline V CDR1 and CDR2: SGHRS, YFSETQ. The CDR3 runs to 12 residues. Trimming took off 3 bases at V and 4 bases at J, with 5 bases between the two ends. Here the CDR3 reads CASSWPGNTIYF. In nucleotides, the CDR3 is TGCGCCAGCAGCTGGCCCGGAAACACCATATATTTT.

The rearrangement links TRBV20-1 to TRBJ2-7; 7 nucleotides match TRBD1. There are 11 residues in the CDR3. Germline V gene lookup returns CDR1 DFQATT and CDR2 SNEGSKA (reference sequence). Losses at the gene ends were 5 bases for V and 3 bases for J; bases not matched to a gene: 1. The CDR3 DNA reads TGCAGTGCTGGGGACAGCTACGAGCAGTACTTC. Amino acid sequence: CSAGDSYEQYF.

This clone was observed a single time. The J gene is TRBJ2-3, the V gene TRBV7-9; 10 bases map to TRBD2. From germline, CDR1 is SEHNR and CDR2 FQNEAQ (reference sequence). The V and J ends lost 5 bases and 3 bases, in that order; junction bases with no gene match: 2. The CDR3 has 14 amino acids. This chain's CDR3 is CASSLSGRTDTQYF. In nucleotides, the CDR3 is TGTGCCAGCAGCCTTAGCGGGAGGACAGATACGCAGTATTTT. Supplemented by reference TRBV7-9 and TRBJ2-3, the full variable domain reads DTGVSQNPRHKITKRGQNVTFRCDPISEHNRLYWYRQTLGQGPEFLTYFQNEAQLEKSRLLSDRFSAERPKGSFSTLEIQRTEQGDSAMYLCASSLSGRTDTQYFGPGTRLTVL.

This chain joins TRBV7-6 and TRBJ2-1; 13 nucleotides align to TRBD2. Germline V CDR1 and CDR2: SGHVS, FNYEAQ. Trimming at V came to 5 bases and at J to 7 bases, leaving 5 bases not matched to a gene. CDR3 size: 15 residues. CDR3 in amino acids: CASSRELAGGNEQFF. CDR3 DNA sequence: TGTGCCAGCAGCCGTGAACTAGCGGGAGGGAATGAGCAGTTCTTC.

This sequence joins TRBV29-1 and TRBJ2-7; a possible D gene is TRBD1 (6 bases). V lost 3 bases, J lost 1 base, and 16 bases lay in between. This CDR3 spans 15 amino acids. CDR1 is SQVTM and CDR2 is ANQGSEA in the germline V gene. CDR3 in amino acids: CSVEAPGVGSYEQYF. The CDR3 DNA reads TGCAGCGTTGAGGCCCCAGGGGTCGGGTCCTACGAGCAGTACTTC.

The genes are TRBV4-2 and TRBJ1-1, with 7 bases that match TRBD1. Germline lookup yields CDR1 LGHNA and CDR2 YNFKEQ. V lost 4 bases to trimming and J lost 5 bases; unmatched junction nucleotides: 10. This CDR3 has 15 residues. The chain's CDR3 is CASSPRTGRGTEAFF. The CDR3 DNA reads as TGTGCCAGCAGCCCCCGGACAGGCCGGGGGACTGAAGCTTTCTTT.

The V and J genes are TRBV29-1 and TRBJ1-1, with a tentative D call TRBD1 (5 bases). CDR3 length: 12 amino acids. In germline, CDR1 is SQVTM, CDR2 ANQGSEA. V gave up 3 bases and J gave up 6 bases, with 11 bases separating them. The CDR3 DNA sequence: TGCAGCGTTGACGGGGGATCCCCTGAAGCTTTCTTT. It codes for CSVDGGSPEAFF.

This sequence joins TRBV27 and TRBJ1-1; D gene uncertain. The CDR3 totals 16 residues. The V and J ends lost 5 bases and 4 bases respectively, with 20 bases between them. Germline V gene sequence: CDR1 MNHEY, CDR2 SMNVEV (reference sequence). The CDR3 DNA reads TGTGCCAGCAGTCTAACCGGGCCCCGAGGATTCACTGAAGCTTTCTTT. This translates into CASSLTGPRGFTEAFF.

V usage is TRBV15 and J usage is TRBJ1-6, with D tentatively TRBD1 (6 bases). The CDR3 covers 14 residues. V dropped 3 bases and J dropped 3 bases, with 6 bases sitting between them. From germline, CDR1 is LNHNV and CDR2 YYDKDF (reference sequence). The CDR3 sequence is CATSRDSYNSPLHF. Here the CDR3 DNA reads TGTGCCACCAGCAGGGACAGCTATAATTCACCCCTCCACTTT.

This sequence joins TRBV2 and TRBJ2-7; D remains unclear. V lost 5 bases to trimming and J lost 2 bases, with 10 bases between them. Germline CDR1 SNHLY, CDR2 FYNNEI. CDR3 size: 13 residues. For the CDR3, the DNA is TGTGCCAGCAGTCCAGACGGCCCCTACGAGCAGTACTTC. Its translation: CASSPDGPYEQYF.

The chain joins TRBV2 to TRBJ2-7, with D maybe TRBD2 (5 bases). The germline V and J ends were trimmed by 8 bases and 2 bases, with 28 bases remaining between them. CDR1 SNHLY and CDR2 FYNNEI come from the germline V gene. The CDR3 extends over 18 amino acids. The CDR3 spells CASLVRQSVSGRAYEQYF. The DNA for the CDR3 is TGTGCCAGCTTAGTCAGACAAAGCGTATCGGGAAGAGCCTACGAGCAGTACTTC.

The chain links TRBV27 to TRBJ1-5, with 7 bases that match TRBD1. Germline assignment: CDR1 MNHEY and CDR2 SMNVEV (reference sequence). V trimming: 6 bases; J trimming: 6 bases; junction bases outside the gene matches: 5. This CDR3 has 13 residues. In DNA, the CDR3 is TGTGCCAGCAGACCTAGGGGGCTTCAGCCCCAGCATTTT. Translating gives CASRPRGLQPQHF.